These 27 T cell receptor beta chains were sequenced from one sample in a study of CD8+CD57+ T cells in acquired aplastic anemia. Profiles of TCR beta VDJ and CDR3 were generated from a genomic DNA template. Via MiXCR, TCRdb re-called the reads, giving one row per CDR3 protein. The sample holds 250,000 to 300,000 distinct CDR3 sequences, roughly 50% seen once. Sequencing used sorted CD4+, CD8+, or CD8+CD57+ T cells (not recorded which) from PBMCs. The source of these receptors is a human donor with severe aplastic anemia or a healthy control (not recorded which).

This chain uses TRBV2 with TRBJ1-3; D gene ambiguous. The CDR3 spans 14 residues. V was cut by 1 base and J by 1 base, with 5 bases left in between. Per the germline V gene, CDR1 is SNHLY and CDR2 is FYNNEI. The chain's CDR3 is CASSEGGSGNTIYF. The CDR3 DNA is TGTGCCAGCAGTGAAGGGGGTTCTGGAAACACCATATATTTT. The whole variable domain, remainder taken from reference TRBV2 and TRBJ1-3, is EPEVTQTPSHQVTQMGQEVILRCVPISNHLYFYWYRQILGQKVEFLVSFYNNEISEKSEIFDDQFSVERPDGSNFTLKIRSTKLEDSAMYFCASSEGGSGNTIYFGEGSWLTVV.

The chain uses TRBV10-3 and TRBJ2-3, with D possibly being TRBD2 (6 bases). This CDR3 has 16 residues. The V gene lost 0 bases and the J gene lost 1 base, with 11 bases spanning the gap. From germline, CDR1 is ENHRY and CDR2 SYGVKD. For the CDR3, the DNA is TGTGCCATCAGTGAGTCGAGGGGCGGGGGCACAGATACGCAGTATTTT. This encodes CAISESRGGGTDTQYF.

This clonotype was counted ten times or more. The chain links TRBV6-5 to TRBJ2-3; possibly TRBD2 for D (6 bases). CDR1 and CDR2 from the germline V gene are MNHEY and SVGAGI. The CDR3 sequence is 16 residues long. V was cut by 5 bases and J by 2 bases, with 17 bases left in between. The CDR3 DNA is TGTGCCAGCAGTCCCTGGGCGGGACTCGTCACAGATACGCAGTATTTT. It translates to CASSPWAGLVTDTQYF.

The sample holds a few counts of this clonotype. At one boundary the junction diverges from the germline segment, which might be a read error. The chain employs TRBV7-6 and TRBJ2-3; D is undetermined. Per the germline V gene, CDR1 is SGHVS and CDR2 is FNYEAQ. This CDR3 is built from 15 residues. The CDR3 sequence: CASTSMSGLADTQYF. DNA for the CDR3: TGTGCCAGCACCTCCATGTCCGGGTTGGCAGATACACAGTATTTT.

This clonotype turned up a few times. The junction and the germline gene differ at one end; a read error may be behind it. This chain joins TRBV7-9 and TRBJ2-7; D remains unclear. Germline V gene lookup returns CDR1 SEHNR and CDR2 FQNEAQ (reference sequence). This CDR3 has 14 residues. The CDR3: CASSQGPGVYEQYF. The CDR3 nucleotides are TGCGCCAGCAGCCAAGGACCTGGGGTTTACGAGCAGTACTTC.

There are many counts of this clonotype. The J gene is TRBJ2-5, the V gene TRBV5-1; no definite D call. CDR1 and CDR2 (germline): SGHRS, YFSETQ. This CDR3 is 12 amino acids long. Trimming shortened V by 3 bases and J by 0 bases, and 3 bases separated the two germline ends. In nucleotides, the CDR3 is TGCGCCAGCAGCTCCAACCAAGAGACCCAGTACTTC. This encodes CASSSNQETQYF.

This chain joins TRBV7-2 and TRBJ1-6; a possible D gene is TRBD1 (6 bases). CDR1 is SGHTA and CDR2 is FQGNSA in the germline V gene. V was clipped by 4 bases and J by 11 bases, with 18 bases between them. CDR3 length: 15 residues. Here the CDR3 DNA reads TGTGCCAGCAGCTCTGGACAGTTGGGCGGAACACCCCTCCACTTT. Its protein product is CASSSGQLGGTPLHF.

In its sample, this clonotype was seen many times. The chain recombines TRBV7-4 with TRBJ2-3; 11 nucleotides line up with TRBD1. Germline assignment: CDR1 SGHVT and CDR2 SQSDAQ. The CDR3 sequence is 15 residues long. The trim removed 10 bases at V and 0 bases at J, leaving 6 bases unmatched. CDR3 in DNA: TGTGCCACAAAAGGACAGGGGGCGAGCACAGATACGCAGTATTTT. It translates to CATKGQGASTDTQYF.

The chain links TRBV29-1 to TRBJ2-5; tentative D call: TRBD1 (5 bases). Germline V gene data show CDR1 as SQVTM and CDR2 as ANQGSEA. V was pared by 5 bases and J by 5 bases, with 9 bases between. The CDR3 has 11 amino acids. CDR3 protein: CSVSGWETQYF. CDR3 DNA sequence: TGCAGCGTTTCAGGGTGGGAGACCCAGTACTTC.

The chain uses TRBV12-3 or TRBV12-4 and TRBJ2-7; D uncertain. Trimming left V 2 bases short and J 3 bases short, with 5 bases between. CDR3 length: 12 amino acids. This CDR3 reads CASSLNVYEQYF. In DNA form, the CDR3 reads TGTGCCAGCAGTTTAAACGTCTACGAGCAGTACTTC.

The count of this clonotype is one. The CDR3 nucleotides read TGCAGCGTTCCGGGACAGGGGACGGAGACCCAGTACTTC. Amino acids: CSVPGQGTETQYF. The chain uses TRBV29-1 and TRBJ2-5; 10 positions match TRBD1. V lost 5 bases, J lost 5 bases, and 5 bases stayed unmatched. The CDR3 contains 13 residues. Germline V lookup: CDR1 SQVTM, CDR2 ANQGSEA.

This clonotype was recorded many times. The chain carries TRBV7-3 and TRBJ2-5; the match to TRBD2 covers 14 bases. The length of the CDR3 is 14 residues. From germline, CDR1 is SGHTA and CDR2 FQGTGA. V gave up 5 bases and J gave up 7 bases; unmatched junction bases: 3. CDR3 nucleotides: TGTGCCAGCAGCCGGGGACTAGCGGGGGCGACCCAGTACTTC. Its protein is CASSRGLAGATQYF. Full variable domain (remainder filled in from reference TRBV7-3 and TRBJ2-5): GAGVSQTPSNKVTEKGKYVELRCDPISGHTALYWYRQSLGQGPEFLIYFQGTGAADDSGLPNDRFFAVRPEGSVSTLKIQRTERGDSAVYLCASSRGLAGATQYFGPGTRLLVL.

Comment on this clonotype: Because the CDR3 is missing its conserved closing phenylalanine or tryptophan, this is likely a read error. This chain connects TRBV5-1 to TRBJ2-5; TRBD1 agrees at 11 bases. CDR1 is SGHRS, CDR2 YFSETQ, per germline. The V and J ends lost 6 bases and 4 bases, in that order; junction bases with no gene match: 5. This CDR3 comprises 14 residues. This CDR3 reads CASTGQGASETQYS. The CDR3, as DNA: TGCGCCAGCACAGGACAGGGGGCTTCAGAGACCCAGTACTCC.

In this sample, this clonotype turned up many times. This sequence joins TRBV20-1 and TRBJ1-6, with TRBD1 as a possible D gene (6 bases). Trimming removed 2 bases at V and 7 bases at J, with 15 bases between. The CDR3 contains 15 residues. Germline V gene sequence: CDR1 DFQATT, CDR2 SNEGSKA (reference sequence). CDR3 nucleotides: TGCAGTGCTAGAACGACAGGATCCACGAATTCACCCCTCCACTTT. This gives the protein CSARTTGSTNSPLHF.

Concerning this clonotype itself: The missing conserved phenylalanine or tryptophan at the end of this CDR3 makes a read error likely. The DNA is omitted, as the CDR3 cannot be located on it reliably, and the CDR3 follows TCRdb's listing. The J gene is TRBJ1-6, the V gene TRBV3-1. The CDR3 is made up of 8 amino acids, end residues included. Germline V gene sequence: CDR1 LGHDT, CDR2 YNNKEL (reference sequence). The CDR3: CASSQPQR.

Ten or more counts support this clonotype. This chain joins TRBV3-1 and TRBJ2-5; the D is unclear. Germline V CDR1 and CDR2: LGHDT, YNNKEL (reference sequence). The CDR3 sequence is 14 residues long. V was shortened by 0 bases and J by 4 bases, with 9 bases between the two germline ends. The CDR3 nucleotides are TGTGCCAGCAGCCAAGATCAGACTTCAGAGACCCAGTACTTC. This sequence encodes CASSQDQTSETQYF.

The chain couples TRBV9 to TRBJ1-2; perhaps TRBD1 as D (5 bases). V was pared by 3 bases and J by 10 bases, with 22 bases between. Germline V lookup: CDR1 SGDLS, CDR2 YYNGEE. This CDR3 has 15 amino acids. The CDR3 sequence: CASSASRGPQGSYTF. DNA of the CDR3: TGTGCCAGCAGCGCCTCAAGGGGCCCCCAGGGATCCTACACCTTC.

The V call is TRBV20-1, the J call TRBJ2-3; D is unresolved. Between the trimmed V and J ends, which lost 5 bases and 3 bases, there was a span of 18 bases. The CDR3 has 15 amino acids. Germline CDR1 DFQATT, CDR2 SNEGSKA (reference sequence). The CDR3 DNA sequence: TGCAGTGCTCGCCAGGCCCAGGCTAGGACAGATACGCAGTATTTT. Its protein product is CSARQAQARTDTQYF.

This clonotype occurred many times. The V and J genes are TRBV11-2 and TRBJ2-7; TRBD1 aligns across 7 bases. Unmatched junction bases numbered 4, after V lost 1 base and J lost 1 base. The CDR3 covers 15 residues. From germline, CDR1 is SGHAT and CDR2 FQNNGV. The CDR3 region is CASSLVDRLSYEQYF. CDR3 DNA: TGTGCCAGCAGCTTAGTGGACAGGTTATCCTACGAGCAGTACTTC.

For the CDR3, the DNA is TGTGCCAGCAGTCCCGGACAGGACTCTGGAAACACCATATATTTT. Translated: CASSPGQDSGNTIYF. V is TRBV2 and J is TRBJ1-3, with TRBD1 matching over 7 bases. Germline assignment: CDR1 SNHLY and CDR2 FYNNEI. The CDR3 is made up of 15 amino acids. V was clipped by 5 bases and J by 0 bases; unmatched bases: 4.

The chain is built from TRBV20-1 and TRBJ2-7; TRBD1 agrees at 7 bases. The germline CDR1 and CDR2 sequences are DFQATT and SNEGSKA (reference sequence). The CDR3 is 15 amino acids. The trim removed 5 bases at V and 1 base at J, leaving 11 bases unmatched. In DNA, the CDR3 is TGCAGTGCTGCCCCCGCTGGGACAGAGTCCTACGAGCAGTACTTC. It yields the protein CSAAPAGTESYEQYF.

The chain is built from TRBV20-1 and TRBJ2-5; 9 bases agree with TRBD1. V dropped 2 bases and J dropped 5; count of bases not matched to a gene: 9. This CDR3 contains 15 residues. Per germline, CDR1 DFQATT and CDR2 SNEGSKA (reference sequence). The CDR3 sequence: CSARKQGAKSETQYF. The CDR3 bases are TGCAGTGCTAGAAAACAGGGGGCAAAGAGTGAGACCCAGTACTTC.

This clonotype was detected ten times or more. The chain recombines TRBV10-3 with TRBJ1-2; possibly TRBD1 for D (6 bases). V dropped 0 bases and J dropped 8 bases, with 10 bases sitting between them. CDR1 is ENHRY and CDR2 is SYGVKD in the germline V gene. The CDR3 consists of 13 residues. DNA for the CDR3: TGTGCCATCAGTGAGTCGAGGGGGGACGGCTACACCTTC. Translation gives CAISESRGDGYTF.

The V gene is TRBV2, the J gene TRBJ2-5; 13 bases are a match to TRBD2. Germline-derived CDR1 and CDR2 are SNHLY and FYNNEI. The CDR3 contains 17 residues. V lost 3 bases to trimming and J lost 5 bases; unmatched junction nucleotides: 9. As DNA, the CDR3 is TGTGCCAGCAGTGAGCTTGGGACTAGCGGGGCGCGGGAGACCCAGTACTTC. Amino acids: CASSELGTSGARETQYF.

This clonotype showed up many times. With a much larger clone just one base away, this may be a read error. This chain links TRBV24-1 with TRBJ2-7; 7 nucleotides line up with TRBD1. The V gene end was trimmed by 9 bases and the J gene end by 5 bases; junction bases not matched to a gene: 9. The CDR3 length is 13 residues. Germline V gene data show CDR1 as KGHDR and CDR2 as SFDVKD. The CDR3 nucleotides read TGTGCCACCGGTGCCCTAGGACAGGACGAGCAGTACTTC. Translated, it gives CATGALGQDEQYF.

This clonotype has just a few counts. The genes are TRBV25-1 and TRBJ2-7, with TRBD1 identical over 7 bases. Germline loops: CDR1 MGHDK, CDR2 SYGVNS. This CDR3 region has 12 residues. Trimming removed 7 bases from V and 2 bases from J; junction bases left unmatched: 2. The CDR3 sequence: CASMGTAYEQYF. DNA of the CDR3: TGTGCCAGCATGGGGACAGCCTACGAGCAGTACTTC.

The J gene is TRBJ2-7, the V gene TRBV5-1; D possibly corresponds to TRBD2 (6 bases). The CDR3 is 15 amino acids. The V gene lost 4 bases and the J gene lost 2 bases, with 16 bases spanning the gap. Germline V gene lookup returns CDR1 SGHRS and CDR2 YFSETQ. Here the CDR3 reads CASSPGTLPTYEQYF. CDR3 nucleotides: TGCGCCAGCAGCCCCGGGACTCTTCCGACCTACGAGCAGTACTTC.